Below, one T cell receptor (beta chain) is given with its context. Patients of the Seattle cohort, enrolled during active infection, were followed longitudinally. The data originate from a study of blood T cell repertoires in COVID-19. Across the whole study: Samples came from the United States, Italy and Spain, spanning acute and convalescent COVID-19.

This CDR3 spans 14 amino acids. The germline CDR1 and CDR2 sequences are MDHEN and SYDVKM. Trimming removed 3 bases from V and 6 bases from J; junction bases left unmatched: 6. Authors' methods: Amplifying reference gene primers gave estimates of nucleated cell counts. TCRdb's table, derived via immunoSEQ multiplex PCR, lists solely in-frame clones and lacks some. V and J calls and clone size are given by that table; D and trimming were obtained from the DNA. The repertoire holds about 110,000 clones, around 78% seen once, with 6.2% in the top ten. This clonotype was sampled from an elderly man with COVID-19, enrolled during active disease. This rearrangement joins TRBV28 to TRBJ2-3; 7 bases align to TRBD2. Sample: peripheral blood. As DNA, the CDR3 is TGTGCCAGCAGTTTGACGGGAGGCCCCGATACGCAGTATTTT. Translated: CASSLTGGPDTQYF.